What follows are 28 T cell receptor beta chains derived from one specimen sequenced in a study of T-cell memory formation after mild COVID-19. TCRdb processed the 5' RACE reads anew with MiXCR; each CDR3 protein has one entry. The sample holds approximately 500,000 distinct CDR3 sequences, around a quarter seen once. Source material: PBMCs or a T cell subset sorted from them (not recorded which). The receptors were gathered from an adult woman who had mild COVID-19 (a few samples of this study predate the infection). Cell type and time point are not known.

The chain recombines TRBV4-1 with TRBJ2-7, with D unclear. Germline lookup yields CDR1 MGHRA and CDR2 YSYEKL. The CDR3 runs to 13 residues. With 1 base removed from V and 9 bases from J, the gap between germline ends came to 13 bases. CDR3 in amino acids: CASSQGLGAGQYF. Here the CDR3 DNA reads TGCGCCAGCAGCCAAGGCCTGGGCGCCGGGCAGTACTTC.

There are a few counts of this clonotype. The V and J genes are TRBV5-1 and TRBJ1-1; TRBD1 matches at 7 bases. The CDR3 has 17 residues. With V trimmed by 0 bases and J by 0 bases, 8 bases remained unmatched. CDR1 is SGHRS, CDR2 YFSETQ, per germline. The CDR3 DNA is TGCGCCAGCAGCTTGGTGGCAGGGGGAATGGTGAACACTGAAGCTTTCTTT. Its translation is CASSLVAGGMVNTEAFF.

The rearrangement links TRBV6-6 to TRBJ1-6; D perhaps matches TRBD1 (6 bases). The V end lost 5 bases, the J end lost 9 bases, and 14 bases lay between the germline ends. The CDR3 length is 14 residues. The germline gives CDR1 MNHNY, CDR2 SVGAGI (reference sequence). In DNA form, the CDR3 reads TGTGCCAGCAGTCCGGGGGGCCCTAGTTCACCCCTCCACTTT. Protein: CASSPGGPSSPLHF.

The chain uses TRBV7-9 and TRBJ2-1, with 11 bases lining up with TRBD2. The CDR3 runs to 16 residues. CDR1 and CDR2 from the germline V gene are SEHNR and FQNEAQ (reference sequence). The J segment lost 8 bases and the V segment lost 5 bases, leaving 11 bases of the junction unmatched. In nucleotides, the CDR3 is TGTGCCAGCAGCCACTACGTAGCGGGAGGGAGGGATGAGCAGTTCTTC. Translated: CASSHYVAGGRDEQFF.

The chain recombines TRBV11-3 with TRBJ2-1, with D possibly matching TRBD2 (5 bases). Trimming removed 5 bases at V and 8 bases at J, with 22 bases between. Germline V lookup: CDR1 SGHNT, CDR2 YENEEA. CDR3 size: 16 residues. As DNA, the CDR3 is TGTGCCAGCAGCCCGCGGACTCAGCAGCGGTTGGATGAGCAGTTCTTC. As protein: CASSPRTQQRLDEQFF. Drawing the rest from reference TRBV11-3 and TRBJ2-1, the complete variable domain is EAGVVQSPRYKIIEKKQPVAFWCNPISGHNTLYWYLQNLGQGPELLIRYENEEAVDDSQLPKDRFSAERLKGVDSTLKIQPAELGDSAVYLCASSPRTQQRLDEQFFGPGTRLTVL.

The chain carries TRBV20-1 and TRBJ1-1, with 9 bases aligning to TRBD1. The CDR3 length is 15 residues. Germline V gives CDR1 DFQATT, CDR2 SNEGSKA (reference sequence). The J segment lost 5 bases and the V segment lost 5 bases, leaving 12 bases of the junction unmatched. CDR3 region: CSALAPQGASTEAFF. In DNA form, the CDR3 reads TGCAGTGCTTTAGCCCCACAGGGGGCAAGTACTGAAGCTTTCTTT.

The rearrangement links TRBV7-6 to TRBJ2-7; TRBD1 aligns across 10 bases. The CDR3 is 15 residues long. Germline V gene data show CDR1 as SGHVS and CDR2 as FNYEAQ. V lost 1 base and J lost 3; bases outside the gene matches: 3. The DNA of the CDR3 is TGTGCCAGCAGCTTAGGGACAGGGGGGGTCTACGAGCAGTACTTC. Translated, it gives CASSLGTGGVYEQYF.

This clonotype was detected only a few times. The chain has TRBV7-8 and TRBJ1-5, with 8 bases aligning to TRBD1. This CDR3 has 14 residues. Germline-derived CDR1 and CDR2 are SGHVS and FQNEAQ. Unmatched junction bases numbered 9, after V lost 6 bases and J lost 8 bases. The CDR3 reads CASSTSRGQKPQHF. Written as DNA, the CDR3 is TGTGCCAGCAGTACAAGCAGGGGGCAGAAGCCCCAGCATTTT.

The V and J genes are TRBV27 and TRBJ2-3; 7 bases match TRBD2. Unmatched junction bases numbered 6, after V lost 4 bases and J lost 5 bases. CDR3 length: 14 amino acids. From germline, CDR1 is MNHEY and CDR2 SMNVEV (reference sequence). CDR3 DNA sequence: TGTGCCAGCAGTTCTCGCGGGAGAGTAGATACGCAGTATTTT. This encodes CASSSRGRVDTQYF.

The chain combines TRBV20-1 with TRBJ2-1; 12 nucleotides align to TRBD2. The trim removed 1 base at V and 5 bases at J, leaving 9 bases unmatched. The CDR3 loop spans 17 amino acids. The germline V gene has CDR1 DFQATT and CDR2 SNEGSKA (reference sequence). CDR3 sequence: CSARAYLTSGSDNEQFF. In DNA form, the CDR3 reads TGCAGTGCTAGAGCCTATTTGACTAGCGGGAGTGACAATGAGCAGTTCTTC.

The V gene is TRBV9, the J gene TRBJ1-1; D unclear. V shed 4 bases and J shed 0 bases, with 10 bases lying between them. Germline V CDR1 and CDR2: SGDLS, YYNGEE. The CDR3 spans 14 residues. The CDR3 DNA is TGTGCCAGCAGCCCTAGTCTTATGAACACTGAAGCTTTCTTT. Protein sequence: CASSPSLMNTEAFF.

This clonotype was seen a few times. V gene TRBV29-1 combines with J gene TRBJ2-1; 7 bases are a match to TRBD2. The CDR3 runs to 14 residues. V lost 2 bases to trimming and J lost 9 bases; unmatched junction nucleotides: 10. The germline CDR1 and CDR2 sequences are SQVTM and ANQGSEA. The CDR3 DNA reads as TGCAGCGTTGAATTGAGACTAGCCATTGGTGAGCAGTTCTTC. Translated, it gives CSVELRLAIGEQFF.

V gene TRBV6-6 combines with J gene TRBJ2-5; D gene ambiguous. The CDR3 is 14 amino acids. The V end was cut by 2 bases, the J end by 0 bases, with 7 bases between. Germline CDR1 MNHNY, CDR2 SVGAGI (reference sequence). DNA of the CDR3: TGTGCCAGCAGTTACCGACCGTACCAAGAGACCCAGTACTTC. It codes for CASSYRPYQETQYF.

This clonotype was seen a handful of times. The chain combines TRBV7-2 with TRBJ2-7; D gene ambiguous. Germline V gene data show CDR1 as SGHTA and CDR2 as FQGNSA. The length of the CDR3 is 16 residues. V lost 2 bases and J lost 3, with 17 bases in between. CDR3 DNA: TGTGCCAGCAGCTTAATGGAGATCACGAGGAGCTACGAGCAGTACTTC. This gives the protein CASSLMEITRSYEQYF.

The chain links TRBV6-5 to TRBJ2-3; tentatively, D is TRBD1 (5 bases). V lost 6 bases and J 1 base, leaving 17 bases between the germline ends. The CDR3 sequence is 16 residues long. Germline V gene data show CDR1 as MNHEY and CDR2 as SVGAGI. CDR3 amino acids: CASSYPPGAGTDTQYF. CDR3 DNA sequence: TGTGCCAGCAGCTATCCTCCTGGGGCAGGCACAGATACGCAGTATTTT.

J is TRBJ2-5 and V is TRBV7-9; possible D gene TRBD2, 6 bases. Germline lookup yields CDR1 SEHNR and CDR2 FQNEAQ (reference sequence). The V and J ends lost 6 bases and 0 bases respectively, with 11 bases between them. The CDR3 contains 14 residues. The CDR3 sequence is CASRGGADQETQYF. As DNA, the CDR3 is TGTGCCAGCAGGGGCGGGGCCGACCAAGAGACCCAGTACTTC.

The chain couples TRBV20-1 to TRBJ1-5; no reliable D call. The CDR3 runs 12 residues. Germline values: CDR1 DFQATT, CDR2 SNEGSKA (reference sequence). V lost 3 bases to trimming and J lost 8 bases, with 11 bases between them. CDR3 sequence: CSASGGDKPQHF. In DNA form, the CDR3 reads TGCAGTGCTAGCGGCGGGGATAAGCCCCAGCATTTT.

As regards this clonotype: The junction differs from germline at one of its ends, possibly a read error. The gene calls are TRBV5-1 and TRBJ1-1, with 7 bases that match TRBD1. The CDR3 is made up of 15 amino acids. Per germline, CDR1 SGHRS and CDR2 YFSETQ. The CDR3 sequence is CASSLLTGINTEAFF. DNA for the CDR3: TGCGCCAGCAGCCTACTGACAGGGATCAACACTGAGGCTTTCTTT.

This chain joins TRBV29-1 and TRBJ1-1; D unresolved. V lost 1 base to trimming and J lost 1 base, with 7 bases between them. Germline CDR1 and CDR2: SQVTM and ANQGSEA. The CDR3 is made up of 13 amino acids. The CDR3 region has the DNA TGCAGCGTTGAAGGACACCCGAACACTGAAGCTTTCTTT. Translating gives CSVEGHPNTEAFF.

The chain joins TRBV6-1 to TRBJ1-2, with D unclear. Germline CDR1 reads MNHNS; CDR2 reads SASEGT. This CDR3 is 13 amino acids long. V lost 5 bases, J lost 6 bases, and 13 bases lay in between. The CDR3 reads CASSFGLRDGYTF. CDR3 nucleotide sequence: TGTGCCAGCAGTTTCGGACTGAGGGATGGCTACACCTTC.

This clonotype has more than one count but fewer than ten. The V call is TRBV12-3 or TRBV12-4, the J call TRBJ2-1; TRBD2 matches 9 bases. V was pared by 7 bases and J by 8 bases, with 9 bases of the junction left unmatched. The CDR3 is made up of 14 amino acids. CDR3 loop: CASTKRGGAYEQFF. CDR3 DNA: TGTGCCAGCACCAAGCGCGGGGGGGCATATGAGCAGTTCTTC.

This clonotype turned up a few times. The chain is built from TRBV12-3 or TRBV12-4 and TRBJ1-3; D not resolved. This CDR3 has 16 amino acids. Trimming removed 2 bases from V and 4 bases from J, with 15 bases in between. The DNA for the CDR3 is TGTGCCAGCAGTTTATCTTCGCCGGGAACGGGAAACACCATATATTTT. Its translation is CASSLSSPGTGNTIYF.

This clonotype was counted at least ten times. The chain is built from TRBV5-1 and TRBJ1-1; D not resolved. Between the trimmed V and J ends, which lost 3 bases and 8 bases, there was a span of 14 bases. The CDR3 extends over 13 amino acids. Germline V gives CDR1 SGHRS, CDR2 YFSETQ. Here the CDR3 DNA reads TGCGCCAGCAGCTCCGATAGATACGGCGAAGCTTTCTTT. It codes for CASSSDRYGEAFF.

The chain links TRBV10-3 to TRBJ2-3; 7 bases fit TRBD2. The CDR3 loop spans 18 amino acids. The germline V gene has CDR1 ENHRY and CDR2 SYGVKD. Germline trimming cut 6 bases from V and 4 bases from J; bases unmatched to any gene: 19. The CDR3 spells CAISAGGALEAGADTQYF. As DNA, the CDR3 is TGTGCCATCAGCGCTGGAGGGGCACTGGAGGCGGGGGCAGATACGCAGTATTTT.

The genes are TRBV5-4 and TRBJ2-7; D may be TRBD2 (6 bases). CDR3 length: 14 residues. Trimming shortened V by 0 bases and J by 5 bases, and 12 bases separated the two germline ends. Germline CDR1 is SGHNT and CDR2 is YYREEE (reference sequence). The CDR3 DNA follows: TGTGCCAGCAGCTTGGGTGCTAGCGATCACGAGCAGTACTTC. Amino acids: CASSLGASDHEQYF.

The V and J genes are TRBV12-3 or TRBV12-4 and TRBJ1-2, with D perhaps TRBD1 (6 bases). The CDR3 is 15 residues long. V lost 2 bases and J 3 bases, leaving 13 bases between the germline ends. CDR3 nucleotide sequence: TGTGCCAGCAGTTTACATGGACAGACCTACTATGGCTACACCTTC. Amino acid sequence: CASSLHGQTYYGYTF.

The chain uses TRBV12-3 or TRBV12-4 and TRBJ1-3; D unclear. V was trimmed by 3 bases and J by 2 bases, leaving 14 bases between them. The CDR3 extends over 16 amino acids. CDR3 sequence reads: CASSFGVTPPGNTIYF. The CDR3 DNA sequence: TGTGCCAGCAGTTTCGGGGTCACCCCACCTGGAAACACCATATATTTT.

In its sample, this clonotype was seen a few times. CDR3: CSPSSGTDTQYF. CDR3 coding DNA: TGCAGTCCTTCTAGCGGAACAGATACGCAGTATTTT. This chain connects TRBV20-1 to TRBJ2-3, with 7 positions matching TRBD2. CDR1 DFQATT and CDR2 SNEGSKA come from the germline V gene (reference sequence). CDR3 length: 12 residues. V trimming: 8 bases; J trimming: 3 bases; junction bases outside the gene matches: 5.